Presented here are 21 T cell receptor beta chains from one specimen sequenced in a study of circulating tumor DNA in untreated peripheral T-cell lymphoma. Using immunoSEQ multiplex PCR, the repertoire was profiled, and TCRdb retains in-frame clones only, with some absent. The data contain around 6,100 clones, approximately 62% of them singletons. The sequenced sample consisted of tumor tissue. All receptors come from a human donor with peripheral T-cell lymphoma.

Only a few counts were recorded for this clone. CDR3 loop: CASSISGLHGQFF. The CDR3 DNA reads TGTGCCAGTAGTATATCAGGACTACACGGGCAGTTCTTC. The V and J genes are TRBV19 and TRBJ2-1; D may be TRBD2 (6 bases). Germline values: CDR1 LNHDA, CDR2 SQIVND (reference sequence). Trimming shortened V by 2 bases and J by 12 bases, and 14 bases separated the two germline ends. The CDR3 has 13 residues.

The CDR3 sequence: CASSPTNTEAFF. For the CDR3, the DNA is TGTGCCAGCTCACCTACGAACACTGAAGCTTTCTTT. V is TRBV18 and J is TRBJ1-1; D gene uncertain. The V gene lost 3 bases and the J gene lost 1 base, with 3 bases spanning the gap. The length of the CDR3 is 12 residues. CDR1 is KGHSH and CDR2 is LQKENI in the germline V gene.

This clone was observed a handful of times. This chain joins TRBV29-1 and TRBJ2-7, with 10 bases matching TRBD1. CDR3 length: 14 residues. Trimming at V came to 3 bases and at J to 0 bases, leaving 2 bases not matched to a gene. Germline values: CDR1 SQVTM, CDR2 ANQGSEA. The CDR3 DNA reads TGCAGCGTTGAGGACAGGGGGAGCTCCTACGAGCAGTACTTC. Its protein is CSVEDRGSSYEQYF.

The gene calls are TRBV11-3 and TRBJ2-3; 14 nucleotides agree with TRBD2. Germline lookup yields CDR1 SGHNT and CDR2 YENEEA. V dropped 5 bases and J dropped 1; count of bases not matched to a gene: 11. The CDR3 extends over 19 amino acids. Written as DNA, the CDR3 is TGTGCCAGCAGCCAAAGACTAGCGGGAGGGCCAAAGCGCACAGATACGCAGTATTTT. Amino acid sequence: CASSQRLAGGPKRTDTQYF.

This chain connects TRBV7-7 to TRBJ2-3; D is ambiguous. CDR3 length equals 15 residues. Trimming pared 3 bases from V and 0 bases from J, leaving 10 bases between. The germline gives CDR1 SSHAT, CDR2 FNYEAQ (reference sequence). CDR3 sequence reads: CASSLESDSTDTQYF. The CDR3 coding sequence is TGTGCCAGCAGCTTGGAAAGCGATAGCACAGATACGCAGTATTTT.

This clone was found a few times. V and J are TRBV5-1 and TRBJ2-1; 9 bases are shared with TRBD1. The CDR3 extends over 15 amino acids. Germline V gene data show CDR1 as SGHRS and CDR2 as YFSETQ. V shed 3 bases, J shed 8 bases, and the junction held 9 bases outside the gene matches. Written as DNA, the CDR3 is TGCGCCAGCAGCTCCATTGGGACAGGGTGGGATGAGCAGTTCTTC. This gives the protein CASSSIGTGWDEQFF.

The chain uses TRBV11-3 and TRBJ2-7, with D possibly matching TRBD2 (6 bases). Germline V CDR1 and CDR2: SGHNT, YENEEA. The length of the CDR3 is 14 residues. V gave up 5 bases and J gave up 3 bases, with 14 bases separating them. CDR3 sequence reads: CASSLQSTSYEQYF. DNA of the CDR3: TGTGCCAGCAGCCTTCAATCGACTAGCTACGAGCAGTACTTC.

This rearrangement joins TRBV28 to TRBJ1-2; 11 bases are shared with TRBD1. From germline, CDR1 is MDHEN and CDR2 SYDVKM. The CDR3 has 15 residues. The ends lost 2 bases at V and 6 bases at J; junction bases unmatched: 5. The CDR3: CASSLAGTGGHGYTF. The DNA of the CDR3 is TGTGCCAGCAGTTTAGCCGGGACAGGGGGACATGGCTACACCTTC.

This clone was found a few times. The CDR3 sequence is CASSRDSNEKLFF. CDR3 DNA: TGTGCCAGCTCACGGGACAGTAATGAAAAACTGTTTTTT. The rearrangement uses TRBV18 and TRBJ1-4; TRBD1 aligns across 7 bases. The length of the CDR3 is 13 residues. V lost 4 bases, J lost 4 bases, and 0 bases stayed unmatched. CDR1 KGHSH and CDR2 LQKENI come from the germline V gene.

The chain combines TRBV10-3 with TRBJ2-5, with 13 bases identical to TRBD2. This CDR3 comprises 15 residues. V was pared by 3 bases and J by 5 bases, with 3 bases of the junction left unmatched. The germline V gene encodes CDR1 ENHRY and CDR2 SYGVKD. The chain's CDR3 is CAISEGLAGAETQYF. The CDR3 coding sequence is TGTGCCATCAGTGAAGGACTAGCGGGAGCTGAGACCCAGTACTTC.

This chain uses TRBV7-4 with TRBJ2-3; D is perhaps TRBD1 or TRBD2 (5 bases each). CDR1 is SGHVT and CDR2 is SQSDAQ in the germline V gene. V lost 2 bases to trimming and J lost 3 bases, with 21 bases between them. The CDR3 length is 18 residues. The CDR3 reads CASSLTGNRRKETDTQYF. As DNA, the CDR3 is TGTGCCAGCAGCTTAACGGGCAACAGGAGGAAGGAAACAGATACGCAGTATTTT.

This clone was seen a handful of times. At one of its ends the junction is not consistent with the germline gene, which may arise from a read error. The rearrangement uses TRBV6-8 and TRBJ2-7, with 11 bases lining up with TRBD2. Germline V gene sequence: CDR1 MNHGY, CDR2 SAAAGT. The CDR3 has 16 amino acids. The CDR3 reads CASSDSRLAGTYEQYF. CDR3 DNA: TGTGCCAGCAGTGACTCCCGACTAGCGGGGACCTACGAGCAGTACTTC.

The CDR3 DNA follows: TGTGCCAGCAGAGCGGACAGGGGGCATTATCAGCCCCAGCATTTT. Translation gives CASRADRGHYQPQHF. The gene calls are TRBV9 and TRBJ1-5, with 11 positions matching TRBD1. Trimming at V came to 5 bases and at J to 5 bases, leaving 6 bases not matched to a gene. There are 15 residues in the CDR3. Germline V CDR1 and CDR2: SGDLS, YYNGEE. Variable domain in full (rest from reference TRBV9 and TRBJ1-5): DSGVTQTPKHLITATGQRVTLRCSPRSGDLSVYWYQQSLDQGLQFLIQYYNGEERAKGNILERFSAQQFPDLHSELNLSSLELGDSALYFCASRADRGHYQPQHFGDGTRLSIL.

This chain joins TRBV18 and TRBJ2-3; weak D call: TRBD1 (6 bases). This CDR3 has 15 residues. Germline-derived CDR1 and CDR2 are KGHSH and LQKENI. V lost 3 bases to trimming and J lost 4 bases, with 14 bases between them. The CDR3, as DNA: TGTGCCAGCTCACCGGACAGATGGGGCGCAGATACGCAGTATTTT. Encoded protein: CASSPDRWGADTQYF.

This clone is judged medium-sized. This chain connects TRBV19 to TRBJ2-1; TRBD1 or TRBD2 may be the D gene (5 bases each). This CDR3 is 14 amino acids long. Germline V gene sequence: CDR1 LNHDA, CDR2 SQIVND (reference sequence). Trimming removed 3 bases from V and 6 bases from J, with 12 bases in between. The CDR3 nucleotides are TGTGCCAGTAGTATTGAGGGTAGGGGCAATGAGCAGTTCTTC. This gives the protein CASSIEGRGNEQFF.

CDR3 in amino acids: CASSYSQGGYGYTF. The CDR3 DNA reads as TGTGCCAGCAGTTACTCACAGGGGGGATATGGCTACACCTTC. The rearrangement links TRBV6-8 to TRBJ1-2; 8 bases fit TRBD1. CDR3 length equals 14 residues. V shed 0 bases and J 5 bases; nucleotides not matched to a gene: 2. In germline, CDR1 is MNHGY, CDR2 SAAAGT.

The chain recombines TRBV18 with TRBJ2-2; 7 nucleotides match TRBD1. The CDR3 sequence is 15 residues long. The germline gives CDR1 KGHSH, CDR2 LQKENI. The trim removed 5 bases at V and 0 bases at J, leaving 3 bases unmatched. The CDR3 DNA reads TGTGCCAGCTCATTTGACAGGGCGAACACCGGGGAGCTGTTTTTT. This codes for CASSFDRANTGELFF.

J is TRBJ2-7 and V is TRBV18, with D perhaps TRBD1 (5 bases). The CDR3 is 15 residues long. Germline CDR1 reads KGHSH; CDR2 reads LQKENI. Trimming shortened V by 3 bases and J by 0 bases, and 12 bases separated the two germline ends. The DNA for the CDR3 is TGTGCCAGCTCACCTGGGGCAGGCCGCTCCTACGAGCAGTACTTC. Its translation: CASSPGAGRSYEQYF.

V gene TRBV10-2 combines with J gene TRBJ2-3; 9 positions agree with TRBD2. V was clipped by 5 bases and J by 5 bases; unmatched bases: 8. CDR1 and CDR2 (germline): WSHSY, SAAADI. The length of the CDR3 is 15 residues. The CDR3 protein is CASSRLAAWGDTQYF. The CDR3 coding sequence is TGCGCCAGCAGTCGACTAGCGGCCTGGGGAGATACGCAGTATTTT.

CDR3 sequence reads: CASGGTGDSPLHF. In nucleotides, the CDR3 is TGTGCCAGCGGCGGGACAGGGGACTCACCCCTCCACTTT. This sequence joins TRBV6-8 and TRBJ1-6, with 10 nucleotides matching TRBD1. CDR1 and CDR2 (germline): MNHGY, SAAAGT. The V and J ends lost 8 bases and 10 bases, in that order; junction bases with no gene match: 5. The CDR3 length is 13 residues.

The chain couples TRBV28 to TRBJ1-6; D unresolved. Germline V lookup: CDR1 MDHEN, CDR2 SYDVKM. V was shortened by 8 bases and J by 3 bases, with 14 bases between the two germline ends. This CDR3 spans 15 amino acids. CDR3 sequence reads: CASSPGAFYNSPLHF. CDR3 bases: TGTGCCAGCTCCCCCGGAGCATTCTATAATTCACCCCTCCACTTT.